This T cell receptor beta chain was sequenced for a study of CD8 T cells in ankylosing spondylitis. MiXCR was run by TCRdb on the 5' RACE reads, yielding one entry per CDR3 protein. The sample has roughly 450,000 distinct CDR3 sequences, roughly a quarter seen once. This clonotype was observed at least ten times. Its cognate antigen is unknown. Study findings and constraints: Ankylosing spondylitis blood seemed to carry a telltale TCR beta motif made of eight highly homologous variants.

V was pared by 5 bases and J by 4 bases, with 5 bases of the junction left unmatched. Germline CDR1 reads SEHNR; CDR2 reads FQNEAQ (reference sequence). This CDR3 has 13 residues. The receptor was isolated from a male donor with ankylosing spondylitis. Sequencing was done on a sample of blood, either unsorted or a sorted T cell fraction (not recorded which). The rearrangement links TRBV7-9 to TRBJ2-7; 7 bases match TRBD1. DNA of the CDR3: TGTGCCAGCAGCGTCGGGACAGATTACGAGCAGTACGTC. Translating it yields CASSVGTDYEQYV.